This entry lists 30 T cell receptor beta chains sequenced from one sample in a study of blood T cell repertoires in COVID-19. The repertoire was sequenced with immunoSEQ multiplex PCR; TCRdb's copy has only in-frame clones and lacks some. This table has a few hundred thousand clones, roughly 84% appearing once. The material sequenced was peripheral blood. The receptors here all came from a human donor in a cohort sampled during active COVID-19.

V gene TRBV4-2 combines with J gene TRBJ2-3; 9 positions agree with TRBD2. CDR1 LGHNA and CDR2 YNFKEQ come from the germline V gene. This CDR3 region has 16 residues. Trimming cost V 1 base and J 3 bases; bases outside gene matches: 5. The CDR3 loop reads CASSQVLAGETDTQYF. CDR3 coding DNA: TGTGCCAGCAGCCAAGTCTTAGCGGGAGAGACAGATACGCAGTATTTT.

This chain links TRBV10-2 with TRBJ2-3, with 10 bases fitting TRBD2. Germline assignment: CDR1 WSHSY and CDR2 SAAADI. CDR3 length: 14 residues. V lost 7 bases, J lost 6 bases, and 7 bases stayed unmatched. The CDR3 DNA sequence: TGCGCCAGCACCGGACTAGCGGACCCCGATACGCAGTATTTT. This encodes CASTGLADPDTQYF.

This rearrangement joins TRBV30 to TRBJ2-7; 12 bases fit TRBD1. This CDR3 is 17 amino acids long. With 8 bases clipped from V and 2 bases from J, the junction kept 16 bases outside the gene matches. Germline V gives CDR1 GTSNPN, CDR2 SVGIG (reference sequence). CDR3 protein: CAGPIYSGTGGPYEQYF. DNA of the CDR3: TGTGCCGGTCCAATCTACTCCGGGACAGGGGGCCCCTACGAGCAGTACTTC.

CDR3 sequence: CASSIRGKKNIQYF. The DNA for the CDR3 is TGTGCCAGCAGCATCCGGGGAAAGAAAAACATTCAGTACTTC. The rearrangement uses TRBV21-1 and TRBJ2-4; the table's D gene call, TRBD2, was not cross checked with the DNA. TRBV21-1 is a pseudogene segment. The length of the CDR3 is 14 residues.

This CDR3 is CASSLVGASPEAFF. The CDR3 nucleotides are TGTGCCAGCAGCTTAGTAGGAGCCTCCCCAGAAGCTTTCTTT. The chain is built from TRBV7-9 and TRBJ1-1; D not certain. Germline V gene sequence: CDR1 SEHNR, CDR2 FQNEAQ (reference sequence). The CDR3 length is 14 residues. V was trimmed by 1 base and J by 8 bases, leaving 14 bases between them.

This chain links TRBV27 with TRBJ1-6; possible D gene TRBD1, 6 bases. This CDR3 is 12 amino acids long. V lost 5 bases, J lost 14 bases, and 13 bases lay in between. CDR1 is MNHEY, CDR2 SMNVEV, per germline (reference sequence). CDR3 loop: CASSPGHGSLHF. CDR3 nucleotides: TGTGCCAGCAGTCCGGGACACGGATCCCTCCACTTT.

To note about this clone: One junction end does not reproduce the germline sequence, and a read error may be involved. The chain links TRBV2 to TRBJ2-7, with 10 bases aligning to TRBD1. CDR3 length equals 13 residues. Looked up from germline, CDR1 is SNHLY and CDR2 is FYNNEI. CDR3 nucleotide sequence: TGTGCCAGCAGTGTCACTTCGACAGGGGGCGACCTTTTC. This encodes CASSVTSTGGDLF.

J is TRBJ2-7 and V is TRBV6-6, with 7 bases that match TRBD1. The CDR3 extends over 17 amino acids. Germline CDR1 reads MNHNY; CDR2 reads SVGAGI (reference sequence). The ends lost 5 bases at V and 3 bases at J; junction bases unmatched: 16. CDR3 nucleotides: TGTGCCAGCAGTCGGGAAAAGACAGGGCGGAATAACTACGAGCAGTACTTC. Translating gives CASSREKTGRNNYEQYF.

CDR3 loop: CASSQDRPGDTEAFF. The DNA for the CDR3 is TGTGCCAGCAGCCAAGATCGTCCCGGGGATACTGAAGCTTTCTTT. This chain joins TRBV4-2 and TRBJ1-1; unclear D gene. The CDR3 is 15 residues long. V lost 0 bases to trimming and J lost 5 bases, with 13 bases between them. Germline V gene sequence: CDR1 LGHNA, CDR2 YNFKEQ.

This clone was counted between two and nine times. The chain employs TRBV27 and TRBJ1-1, with TRBD1 as a possible D gene (5 bases). CDR1 is MNHEY and CDR2 is SMNVEV in the germline V gene (reference sequence). The CDR3 has 14 residues. The germline V and J ends were trimmed by 8 bases and 3 bases, with 16 bases remaining between them. CDR3 amino acids: CASGITGFDTEAFF. In DNA form, the CDR3 reads TGTGCCAGCGGGATTACAGGTTTCGACACTGAAGCTTTCTTT.

This chain uses TRBV5-5 with TRBJ2-5; 9 nucleotides match TRBD2. V was pared by 4 bases and J by 5 bases, with 9 bases of the junction left unmatched. CDR1 is SGHKS, CDR2 YYEKEE, per germline (reference sequence). This CDR3 comprises 15 residues. The CDR3 DNA is TGTGCCAGCAGCGGCCAACTAGCGGGCGGGGAGACCCAGTACTTC. Its translation: CASSGQLAGGETQYF.

This clone appeared a few times. The V and J genes are TRBV28 and TRBJ1-4; D remains ambiguous. V gave up 6 bases and J gave up 7 bases, with 9 bases separating them. The CDR3 consists of 12 residues. The V gene's germline CDR1 is MDHEN and CDR2 SYDVKM. In DNA form, the CDR3 reads TGTGCCAGCAGCGAGGGCGTTGAAAAACTGTTTTTT. Its protein product is CASSEGVEKLFF. The variable domain in full, completed from reference TRBV28 and TRBJ1-4, reads DVKVTQSSRYLVKRTGEKVFLECVQDMDHENMFWYRQDPGLGLRLIYFSYDVKMKEKGDIPEGYSVSREKKERFSLILESASTNQTSMYLCASSEGVEKLFFGSGTQLSVL.

A few counts support this clone. This chain uses TRBV19 with TRBJ1-1; D remains ambiguous. The V end was cut by 10 bases, the J end by 1 base, with 10 bases between. The CDR3 length is 12 residues. Germline CDR1 reads LNHDA; CDR2 reads SQIVND (reference sequence). The CDR3 loop reads CATREQNTEAFF. Here the CDR3 DNA reads TGTGCCACCCGAGAGCAGAACACTGAAGCTTTCTTT. The full variable domain, completed using reference TRBV19 and TRBJ1-1, is DGGITQSPKYLFRKEGQNVTLSCEQNLNHDAMYWYRQDPGQGLRLIYYSQIVNDFQKGDIAEGYSVSREKKESFPLTVTSAQKNPTAFYLCATREQNTEAFFGQGTRLTVV.

The chain combines TRBV6-5 with TRBJ1-1; 8 bases are shared with TRBD1. There are 15 residues in the CDR3. Losses at the gene ends were 2 bases for V and 5 bases for J; bases not matched to a gene: 7. CDR1 is MNHEY and CDR2 is SVGAGI in the germline V gene. CDR3 DNA sequence: TGTGCCAGCAGTTACACAGCAGGGGGCTGGACTGAAGCTTTCTTT. Residues: CASSYTAGGWTEAFF.

The V and J genes are TRBV6-6 and TRBJ1-1; TRBD1 might be the D (6 bases). Germline loops: CDR1 MNHNY, CDR2 SVGAGI (reference sequence). The CDR3 is made up of 16 amino acids. Trimming cost V 0 bases and J 1 base, with 12 bases left between them. CDR3 amino acids: CASSYSTGRKNTEAFF. CDR3 DNA: TGTGCCAGCAGTTACTCGACAGGACGGAAGAACACTGAAGCTTTCTTT.

V is TRBV10-3 and J is TRBJ2-1, with 15 bases identical to TRBD2. The V gene end was trimmed by 0 bases and the J gene end by 9 bases; junction bases not matched to a gene: 15. The CDR3 loop spans 20 amino acids. Germline V gene lookup returns CDR1 ENHRY and CDR2 SYGVKD. The CDR3 bases are TGTGCCATCAGTGAGTCGACGGCCGGAGGACTAGCGGGAGGGCGGAGTGAGCAGTTCTTC. Its translation: CAISESTAGGLAGGRSEQFF.

In its sample, this clone was seen a few times. The chain has TRBV4-1 and TRBJ2-5; TRBD2 matches at 14 bases. Germline values: CDR1 MGHRA, CDR2 YSYEKL. This CDR3 has 18 amino acids. The V segment lost 4 bases and the J segment 5 bases; nucleotides outside the gene matches: 12. The DNA of the CDR3 is TGCGCCAGCAGCCGTGGACTAGCGGGAGGTAGTGGTGCGGAGACCCAGTACTTC. Translating it yields CASSRGLAGGSGAETQYF.

This sequence joins TRBV5-1 and TRBJ2-7; 7 positions agree with TRBD1. CDR1 and CDR2 (germline): SGHRS, YFSETQ. The CDR3 sequence is 14 residues long. The ends lost 1 base at V and 3 bases at J; junction bases unmatched: 4. CDR3 region: CASSLRQGDYEQYF. CDR3 nucleotide sequence: TGCGCCAGCAGCTTGAGGCAGGGGGACTACGAGCAGTACTTC.

The chain combines TRBV3-1 (or the pseudogene TRBV3-2) with TRBJ1-4; possible D gene TRBD1, 5 bases. Germline V lookup: CDR1 LGHDT, CDR2 YNNKEL (reference sequence). This CDR3 region has 16 residues. Trimming left V 0 bases short and J 11 bases short, with 19 bases between. The CDR3: CASSQDSQGIWWKLFF. CDR3 bases: TGTGCCAGCAGCCAAGATTCCCAGGGTATATGGTGGAAACTGTTTTTT.

CDR3 sequence: CASRLGQGDYNEQFF. In DNA, the CDR3 is TGCGCCAGCAGACTGGGACAGGGGGACTACAATGAGCAGTTCTTC. The J gene is TRBJ2-1, the V gene TRBV5-1; 11 nucleotides match TRBD1. V shed 5 bases and J 3 bases; nucleotides not matched to a gene: 4. This CDR3 contains 15 residues. Germline CDR1 is SGHRS and CDR2 is YFSETQ.

The chain has TRBV30 and TRBJ1-1; tentatively, D is TRBD1 (5 bases). V lost 2 bases to trimming and J lost 1 base, with 14 bases between them. The germline gives CDR1 GTSNPN, CDR2 SVGIG (reference sequence). The CDR3 runs to 15 residues. DNA of the CDR3: TGTGCCTGGAGTACCCTGGGGGGAGGGAACACTGAAGCTTTCTTT. Its protein product is CAWSTLGGGNTEAFF.

A note on this clone: Additional DNA sequences in this sample encode the identical CDR3. The chain couples TRBV5-1 to TRBJ2-2; no firm D call. There are 14 residues in the CDR3. V was pared by 0 bases and J by 1 base, with 4 bases between. The germline gives CDR1 SGHRS, CDR2 YFSETQ. The CDR3: CASSLGQNTGELFF. As DNA, the CDR3 is TGCGCCAGCAGCTTGGGACAGAACACCGGGGAGCTGTTTTTT.

The chain has TRBV3-1 (or the pseudogene TRBV3-2) and TRBJ2-7; D possibly corresponds to TRBD1 (5 bases). This CDR3 spans 16 amino acids. Germline V gene data show CDR1 as LGHDT and CDR2 as YNNKEL (reference sequence). The V end was cut by 4 bases, the J end by 1 base, with 17 bases between. The CDR3 sequence: CASSLRGAGPSYEQYF. DNA for the CDR3: TGTGCCAGCAGCCTCCGTGGGGCAGGGCCTTCCTACGAGCAGTACTTC.

The CDR3 is CASSGGLAGGADGEQFF. The CDR3 nucleotides read TGCGCCAGCAGCGGAGGACTAGCGGGAGGGGCCGACGGTGAGCAGTTCTTC. V is TRBV5-1 and J is TRBJ2-1; 15 bases align to TRBD2. The CDR3 extends over 17 amino acids. Germline values: CDR1 SGHRS, CDR2 YFSETQ. Trimming took 4 bases from V and 9 from J; bases not matched to a gene: 11. Complete variable domain (other parts from reference TRBV5-1 and TRBJ2-1): KAGVTQTPRYLIKTRGQQVTLSCSPISGHRSVSWYQQTPGQGLQFLFEYFSETQRNKGNFPGRFSGRQFSNSRSEMNVSTLELGDSALYLCASSGGLAGGADGEQFFGPGTRLTVL.

This clone was observed a single time. This chain uses TRBV30 with TRBJ2-5; 9 bases are a match to TRBD1. This CDR3 contains 12 residues. From germline, CDR1 is GTSNPN and CDR2 SVGIG (reference sequence). Unmatched junction bases numbered 1, after V lost 4 bases and J lost 4 bases. The CDR3 spells CAWTGQGETQYF. CDR3 bases: TGTGCCTGGACGGGACAGGGAGAGACCCAGTACTTC.

The CDR3 nucleotides are TGTGCCAGCAGCTTAGTGGCTAGCGGAGATACAGATACGCAGTATTTT. Translating it yields CASSLVASGDTDTQYF. The chain employs TRBV7-9 and TRBJ2-3; 7 bases agree with TRBD2. Germline CDR1 reads SEHNR; CDR2 reads FQNEAQ (reference sequence). This CDR3 is built from 16 residues. With V trimmed by 1 base and J by 3 bases, 7 bases remained unmatched.

This chain uses TRBV14 with TRBJ2-7; no clear D gene. Trimming cost V 3 bases and J 0 bases, with 15 bases left between them. The CDR3 has 16 residues. CDR1 and CDR2 from the germline V gene are SGHDN and FVKESK. As DNA, the CDR3 is TGTGCCAGCAGCCATTTTAGAAGCTTCAACTCCTACGAGCAGTACTTC. The encoded protein is CASSHFRSFNSYEQYF.

The gene calls are TRBV5-1 and TRBJ1-6, with D maybe TRBD1 (6 bases). Trimming pared 3 bases from V and 7 bases from J, leaving 11 bases between. Germline CDR1 reads SGHRS; CDR2 reads YFSETQ. The CDR3 consists of 14 residues. In nucleotides, the CDR3 is TGCGCCAGCAGCTCCGGACAGTCAAATTCACCCCTCCACTTT. Its translation: CASSSGQSNSPLHF.

The rearrangement links TRBV7-8 to TRBJ2-2, with 7 bases fitting TRBD2. The germline V gene has CDR1 SGHVS and CDR2 FQNEAQ. The CDR3 length is 15 residues. With V trimmed by 5 bases and J by 0 bases, 3 bases remained unmatched. CDR3 sequence reads: CASSPSGTNTGELFF. Written as DNA, the CDR3 is TGTGCCAGCAGCCCCAGCGGGACGAACACCGGGGAGCTGTTTTTT.

The table lists this clone with a few counts. This rearrangement joins TRBV11-2 to TRBJ2-1; 7 bases are shared with TRBD1. This CDR3 has 14 residues. The V gene's germline CDR1 is SGHAT and CDR2 FQNNGV. Losses at the gene ends were 5 bases for V and 10 bases for J; bases not matched to a gene: 11. The CDR3: CASSTRTGRVEQFF. CDR3 nucleotide sequence: TGTGCCAGCAGCACCAGGACAGGTAGGGTCGAGCAGTTCTTC.